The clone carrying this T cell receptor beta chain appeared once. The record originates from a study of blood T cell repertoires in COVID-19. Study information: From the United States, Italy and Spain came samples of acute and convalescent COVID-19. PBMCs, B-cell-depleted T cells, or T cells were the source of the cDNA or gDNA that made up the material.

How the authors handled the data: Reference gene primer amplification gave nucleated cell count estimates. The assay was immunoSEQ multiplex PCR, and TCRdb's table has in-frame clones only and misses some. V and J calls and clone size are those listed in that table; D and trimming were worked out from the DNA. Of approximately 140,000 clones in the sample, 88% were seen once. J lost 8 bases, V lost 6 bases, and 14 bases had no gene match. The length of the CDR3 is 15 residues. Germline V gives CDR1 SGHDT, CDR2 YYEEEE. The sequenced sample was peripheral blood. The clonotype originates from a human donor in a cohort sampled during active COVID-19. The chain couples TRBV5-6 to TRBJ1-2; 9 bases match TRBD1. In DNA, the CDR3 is TGTGCCAGCAATCGTCGGGGACAGGGCCTTTGGGGCTACACCTTC. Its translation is CASNRRGQGLWGYTF.